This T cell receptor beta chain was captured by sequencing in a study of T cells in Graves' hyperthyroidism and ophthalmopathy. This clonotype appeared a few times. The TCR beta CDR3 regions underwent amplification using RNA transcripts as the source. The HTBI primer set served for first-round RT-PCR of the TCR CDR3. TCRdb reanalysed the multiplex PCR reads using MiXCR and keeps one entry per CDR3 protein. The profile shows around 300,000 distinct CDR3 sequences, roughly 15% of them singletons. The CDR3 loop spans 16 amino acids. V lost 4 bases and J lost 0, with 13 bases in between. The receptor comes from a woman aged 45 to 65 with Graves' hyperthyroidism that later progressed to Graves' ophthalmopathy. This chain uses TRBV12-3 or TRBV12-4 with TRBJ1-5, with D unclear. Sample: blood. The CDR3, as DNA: TGTGCCAGCAGTTCTTACATAGGGCGTAGCAATCAGCCCCAGCATTTT. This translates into CASSSYIGRSNQPQHF.